These 29 T cell receptor beta chains came from one sample sequenced in a study of blood T cell repertoires in COVID-19. Only in-frame clones appear in the TCRdb table, and some are missing; sequencing was by immunoSEQ multiplex PCR. Altogether about 210,000 clones are present, 85% to 90% being singletons, with the ten largest covering around 25%. The sequenced sample was PBMCs or T cells enriched from blood (not recorded which). These receptors all stem from a woman aged 40-49 years in a cohort exposed to, infected with or recovered from COVID-19 (not recorded which).

This clone was seen a few times. This sequence joins TRBV5-1 and TRBJ1-2; 7 bases are a match to TRBD1. The CDR3 contains 12 residues. V lost 6 bases to trimming and J lost 5 bases; unmatched junction nucleotides: 4. Per the germline V gene, CDR1 is SGHRS and CDR2 is YFSETQ. The CDR3 sequence: CASTPGGYGYTF. The CDR3 DNA reads as TGCGCCAGCACACCAGGGGGGTATGGCTACACCTTC.

This clone showed up just once. The V and J genes are TRBV2 and TRBJ1-3, with 7 bases that match TRBD1. Germline loops: CDR1 SNHLY, CDR2 FYNNEI. This CDR3 is built from 15 residues. The V and J ends lost 7 bases and 0 bases, in that order; junction bases with no gene match: 6. The CDR3: CASTYSGGSGNTIYF. The CDR3 coding sequence is TGTGCCAGCACCTATTCAGGGGGCTCTGGAAACACCATATATTTT.

The CDR3 DNA reads as TGTGCCAGCAGCGACACTAGCGGGAGAGGGGGCAATGAGCAGTTCTTC. Amino acids: CASSDTSGRGGNEQFF. The rearrangement uses TRBV6-4 and TRBJ2-1, with 11 bases that match TRBD2. J lost 6 bases, V lost 6 bases, and 10 bases had no gene match. From germline, CDR1 is MRHNA and CDR2 SNTAGT. The length of the CDR3 is 16 residues.

The chain is built from TRBV9 and TRBJ1-3, with a tentative D call TRBD1 (6 bases). The germline V and J ends were trimmed by 4 bases and 0 bases, with 14 bases remaining between them. This CDR3 is 16 amino acids long. Germline lookup yields CDR1 SGDLS and CDR2 YYNGEE. The DNA of the CDR3 is TGTGCCAGCAGCATAGGGGGAGGGCTCTCTGGAAACACCATATATTTT. Protein: CASSIGGGLSGNTIYF.

This clone was seen a few times. The chain couples TRBV11-2 to TRBJ1-2; D might be TRBD1 (5 bases). Germline V CDR1 and CDR2: SGHAT, FQNNGV. Trimming shortened V by 1 base and J by 2 bases, and 8 bases separated the two germline ends. The CDR3 runs 14 residues. CDR3 nucleotides: TGTGCCAGCAGCTTAGGGGGCAGCAACTATGGCTACACCTTC. Translated: CASSLGGSNYGYTF. The whole variable domain, remainder taken from reference TRBV11-2 and TRBJ1-2, is EAGVAQSPRYKIIEKRQSVAFWCNPISGHATLYWYQQILGQGPKLLIQFQNNGVVDDSQLPKDRFSAERLKGVDSTLKIQPAKLEDSAVYLCASSLGGSNYGYTFGSGTRLTVV.

The gene calls are TRBV25-1 and TRBJ2-7, with 14 bases that match TRBD2. The CDR3 spans 17 residues. Germline trimming cut 3 bases from V and 2 bases from J; bases unmatched to any gene: 6. Germline CDR1 is MGHDK and CDR2 is SYGVNS. CDR3 region: CASSEKGLAGVPYEQYF. The CDR3 DNA reads TGTGCCAGCAGTGAGAAGGGACTAGCGGGAGTCCCCTACGAGCAGTACTTC.

J is TRBJ1-1 and V is TRBV6-1; possible D gene TRBD1, 5 bases. Germline-derived CDR1 and CDR2 are MNHNS and SASEGT. V dropped 3 bases and J dropped 3 bases, with 14 bases sitting between them. The CDR3 sequence is 15 residues long. The CDR3 here is CASSDWGGVYTEAFF. The CDR3 nucleotides are TGTGCCAGCAGTGATTGGGGAGGGGTCTACACTGAAGCTTTCTTT.

The chain has TRBV11-2 and TRBJ2-3; TRBD2 matches at 7 bases. Per the germline V gene, CDR1 is SGHAT and CDR2 is FQNNGV. This CDR3 is built from 14 residues. V was clipped by 8 bases and J by 2 bases; unmatched bases: 7. CDR3 bases: TGTGCCAGCCGGGAGCGGGGATACACAGATACGCAGTATTTT. Translating it yields CASRERGYTDTQYF. Drawing the rest from reference TRBV11-2 and TRBJ2-3, the complete variable domain is EAGVAQSPRYKIIEKRQSVAFWCNPISGHATLYWYQQILGQGPKLLIQFQNNGVVDDSQLPKDRFSAERLKGVDSTLKIQPAKLEDSAVYLCASRERGYTDTQYFGPGTRLTVL.

The rearrangement joins TRBV27 to TRBJ2-7; 11 bases align to TRBD1. Trimming cost V 5 bases and J 4 bases; bases outside gene matches: 4. CDR1 MNHEY and CDR2 SMNVEV come from the germline V gene (reference sequence). There are 14 residues in the CDR3. CDR3 bases: TGTGCCAGCAGTGCCGGGACAGGGGGTTACGAGCAGTACTTC. This codes for CASSAGTGGYEQYF.

The V and J genes are TRBV13 and TRBJ1-1; 7 bases align to TRBD1. Germline-derived CDR1 and CDR2 are PRHDT and FYEKMQ (reference sequence). CDR3 length equals 14 residues. Losses at the gene ends were 3 bases for V and 2 bases for J; bases not matched to a gene: 3. CDR3 loop: CASSFGTVNTEAFF. As DNA, the CDR3 is TGTGCCAGCAGCTTTGGGACAGTCAACACTGAAGCTTTCTTT.

This chain joins TRBV2 and TRBJ2-7; 10 nucleotides align to TRBD1. Germline V gives CDR1 SNHLY, CDR2 FYNNEI. The V segment lost 4 bases and the J segment 4 bases; nucleotides outside the gene matches: 7. The CDR3 is 15 amino acids. The CDR3 DNA is TGTGCCAGCAGTGCGGGACAGGGGACGGGGTACGAGCAGTACTTC. Protein: CASSAGQGTGYEQYF. Full variable domain (remainder filled in from reference TRBV2 and TRBJ2-7): EPEVTQTPSHQVTQMGQEVILRCVPISNHLYFYWYRQILGQKVEFLVSFYNNEISEKSEIFDDQFSVERPDGSNFTLKIRSTKLEDSAMYFCASSAGQGTGYEQYFGPGTRLTVT.

The J gene is TRBJ1-1, the V gene TRBV6-5, with D tentatively TRBD1 (5 bases). The CDR3 loop spans 14 amino acids. From germline, CDR1 is MNHEY and CDR2 SVGAGI. Trimming stripped 2 bases from V and 4 bases from J, with 11 bases between. CDR3 DNA: TGTGCCAGCAGTTACCGGCAGGGAGGCACTGAAGCTTTCTTT. This translates into CASSYRQGGTEAFF.

The chain combines TRBV10-3 with TRBJ2-5; 11 bases match TRBD1. The CDR3 loop spans 13 amino acids. CDR1 is ENHRY and CDR2 is SYGVKD in the germline V gene. With 6 bases clipped from V and 5 bases from J, the junction kept 2 bases outside the gene matches. The CDR3 spells CAIRGDRGETQYF. The CDR3 region has the DNA TGTGCCATCAGGGGGGACAGGGGGGAGACCCAGTACTTC.

The chain combines TRBV12-5 with TRBJ2-6; 10 bases line up with TRBD1. V shed 4 bases and J 4 bases; nucleotides not matched to a gene: 10. Germline lookup yields CDR1 LGHNT and CDR2 FRNRAP. CDR3 size: 18 residues. The CDR3 protein is CASGYPPDRGSGANVLTF. The CDR3 DNA follows: TGTGCTAGTGGTTACCCGCCGGACAGGGGGTCCGGGGCCAACGTCCTGACTTTC. The full variable domain, with the rest looked up from reference TRBV12-5 and TRBJ2-6, is DARVTQTPRHKVTEMGQEVTMRCQPILGHNTVFWYRQTMMQGLELLAYFRNRAPLDDSGMPKDRFSAEMPDATLATLKIQPSEPRDSAVYFCASGYPPDRGSGANVLTFGAGSRLTVL.

The chain employs TRBV29-1 and TRBJ1-1; D gene uncertain. The V gene's germline CDR1 is SQVTM and CDR2 ANQGSEA. Trimming took off 0 bases at V and 4 bases at J, with 21 bases between the two ends. This CDR3 spans 17 amino acids. The CDR3 sequence is CSVEDTVDALMGTEAFF. Here the CDR3 DNA reads TGCAGCGTTGAAGACACAGTGGATGCTCTAATGGGCACTGAAGCTTTCTTT.

V gene TRBV7-8 combines with J gene TRBJ2-2; D perhaps matches TRBD1 (5 bases). The CDR3 extends over 13 amino acids. CDR1 is SGHVS and CDR2 is FQNEAQ in the germline V gene. V gave up 6 bases and J gave up 5 bases, with 10 bases separating them. DNA of the CDR3: TGTGCCAGCAGGCTAAGGGGAACCGGGGAGCTGTTTTTT. It is translated as CASRLRGTGELFF.

The chain links TRBV24-1 to TRBJ2-5; 8 bases are shared with TRBD1. The germline gives CDR1 KGHDR, CDR2 SFDVKD. This CDR3 is built from 12 residues. The V segment lost 9 bases and the J segment 5 bases; nucleotides outside the gene matches: 4. The CDR3 nucleotides are TGTGCCACCGGACAGGGTGGGGAGACCCAGTACTTC. Residues: CATGQGGETQYF.

The rearrangement uses TRBV6-2 or TRBV6-3 and TRBJ2-1; no clear D gene. Germline CDR1 reads MNHEY; CDR2 reads SVGEGT. The ends were cut back, 5 bases at V and 6 bases at J, with 11 bases in the middle. This CDR3 contains 13 residues. The CDR3 loop is CASSDGSLNEQFF. The CDR3 DNA sequence: TGTGCCAGCAGTGACGGGTCTCTCAATGAGCAGTTCTTC.

The CDR3 sequence: CASSLGQLETQYF. DNA for the CDR3: TGTGCCAGCAGCTTAGGGCAATTAGAGACCCAGTACTTC. The chain is built from TRBV7-9 and TRBJ2-5; the D is unclear. V gave up 1 base and J gave up 4 bases, with 7 bases separating them. Germline loops: CDR1 SEHNR, CDR2 FQNEAQ (reference sequence). This CDR3 is built from 13 residues.

The genes are TRBV4-3 and TRBJ2-3, with no clear D. CDR3 length: 15 residues. V was shortened by 0 bases and J by 0 bases, with 7 bases between the two germline ends. Per the germline V gene, CDR1 is LGHNA and CDR2 is YSLEER. CDR3: CASSQDDGSTDTQYF. DNA of the CDR3: TGCGCCAGCAGCCAAGATGACGGGAGCACAGATACGCAGTATTTT.

This rearrangement joins TRBV27 to TRBJ2-7, with 11 bases identical to TRBD2. The CDR3 contains 18 residues. CDR1 MNHEY and CDR2 SMNVEV come from the germline V gene (reference sequence). V gave up 2 bases and J gave up 5 bases; unmatched junction bases: 14. As DNA, the CDR3 is TGTGCCAGCAGTTTAAGGGTGTTAGCGGGAGGGCCCAGCGACGAGCAGTACTTC. This encodes CASSLRVLAGGPSDEQYF.

J is TRBJ1-1 and V is TRBV7-2, with TRBD1 matching over 7 bases. The CDR3 contains 15 residues. The germline CDR1 and CDR2 sequences are SGHTA and FQGNSA. After removal of 1 base from V and 6 bases from J, the junction contained 8 bases not matched to a gene. CDR3 coding DNA: TGTGCCAGCAGCTTAGAGGATGACAGGGAACCTGAAGCTTTCTTT. Protein product: CASSLEDDREPEAFF.

This sequence joins TRBV6-5 and TRBJ1-1; D remains ambiguous. The CDR3 runs 13 residues. Germline V gene lookup returns CDR1 MNHEY and CDR2 SVGAGI. Trimming cost V 6 bases and J 1 base, with 9 bases left between them. For the CDR3, the DNA is TGTGCCAGCAGCCAAGGAGGGAACACTGAAGCTTTCTTT. Residues: CASSQGGNTEAFF.

The chain links TRBV7-9 to TRBJ2-5; the D gene is possibly TRBD2 (6 bases). The CDR3 sequence is 13 residues long. From germline, CDR1 is SEHNR and CDR2 FQNEAQ (reference sequence). Trimming pared 2 bases from V and 4 bases from J, leaving 8 bases between. Here the CDR3 reads CASSLSLAETQYF. CDR3 nucleotide sequence: TGTGCCAGCAGCTTATCACTAGCAGAGACCCAGTACTTC.

The rearrangement uses TRBV2 and TRBJ2-1, with 11 nucleotides matching TRBD2. From germline, CDR1 is SNHLY and CDR2 FYNNEI. There are 15 residues in the CDR3. V dropped 6 bases and J dropped 6; count of bases not matched to a gene: 7. The CDR3 region has the DNA TGTGCCAGCAGCACACCTAGCGGGAGGTTCAATGAGCAGTTCTTC. This gives the protein CASSTPSGRFNEQFF.

The chain uses TRBV4-1 and TRBJ1-4; no reliable D call. V gave up 0 bases and J gave up 10 bases, with 3 bases separating them. The V gene's germline CDR1 is MGHRA and CDR2 YSYEKL. The CDR3 spans 11 residues. CDR3 sequence reads: CASSQDGKLFF. The CDR3 bases are TGCGCCAGCAGCCAAGACGGAAAACTGTTTTTT.

The chain recombines TRBV6-5 with TRBJ2-5, with a possible D match to TRBD1 (6 bases). Per germline, CDR1 MNHEY and CDR2 SVGAGI. V lost 3 bases, J lost 5 bases, and 16 bases lay in between. The CDR3 length is 15 residues. CDR3 sequence (DNA): TGTGCCAGCAGTTATGGAACAGGGATGATGGAGACCCAGTACTTC. It yields the protein CASSYGTGMMETQYF.

The rearrangement links TRBV2 to TRBJ1-3, with D possibly being TRBD1 (6 bases). The germline gives CDR1 SNHLY, CDR2 FYNNEI. The V end was cut by 6 bases, the J end by 4 bases, with 13 bases between. This CDR3 is built from 14 residues. The CDR3 bases are TGTGCCAGCAGGCCTGGGGGGGCGGGAAACACCATATATTTT. It codes for CASRPGGAGNTIYF.

This sequence joins TRBV25-1 and TRBJ2-1; D remains unclear. Germline lookup yields CDR1 MGHDK and CDR2 SYGVNS. CDR3 length equals 15 residues. The ends were cut back, 2 bases at V and 9 bases at J, with 17 bases in the middle. CDR3 coding DNA: TGTGCCAGCAGTGAACCCAGCGAAGTCCGTGGTGAGCAGTTCTTC. It yields the protein CASSEPSEVRGEQFF.